This passage covers 19 T cell receptor beta chains from one sample sequenced in a study of cytomegalovirus exposure and HLA in healthy donors (dated by TCRdb to 2016 to 2017). The library was made by the immunoSEQ multiplex PCR assay. The immuneACCESS repertoire file appears here via TCRdb, limited to in-frame rearrangements. These files lack a portion of the clones; in checked studies, under half of the deficit traces to unresolved V genes, and the cause of the others is not known. The sample table holds 160,000 or so clones, of which more than 75% were seen once. The ten largest clones capture 2% to 3% of the sample. The sample comprised PBMCs. These receptors came from a man aged 18 to 30 in good health and CMV-seropositive.

V and J are TRBV5-1 and TRBJ1-1; a possible D gene is TRBD1 (6 bases). The germline gives CDR1 SGHRS, CDR2 YFSETQ. The CDR3 loop spans 11 amino acids. V was clipped by 4 bases and J by 8 bases, with 9 bases between them. The CDR3 protein is CASSLRGEAFF. The CDR3 DNA follows: TGCGCCAGCAGCCTGAGGGGGGAAGCTTTCTTT.

This sequence joins TRBV15 and TRBJ2-1; 10 nucleotides agree with TRBD2. Germline loops: CDR1 LNHNV, CDR2 YYDKDF (reference sequence). Germline trimming cut 5 bases from V and 7 bases from J; bases unmatched to any gene: 11. CDR3 length equals 16 residues. The CDR3 sequence: CATSQGLAEVANEQFF. In DNA, the CDR3 is TGTGCCACCAGCCAAGGACTAGCGGAAGTTGCGAATGAGCAGTTCTTC. The complete variable domain, with remaining parts taken from reference TRBV15 and TRBJ2-1, reads DAMVIQNPRYQVTQFGKPVTLSCSQTLNHNVMYWYQQKSSQAPKLLFHYYDKDFNNEADTPDNFQSRRPNTSFCFLDIRSPGLGDTAMYLCATSQGLAEVANEQFFGPGTRLTVL.

The chain recombines TRBV9 with TRBJ2-1; D is unresolved. Germline loops: CDR1 SGDLS, CDR2 YYNGEE. Trimming shortened V by 0 bases and J by 7 bases, and 8 bases separated the two germline ends. CDR3 size: 13 residues. The CDR3 bases are TGTGCCAGCAGCGTAGGACTCCCGAATGAGCAGTTCTTC. It encodes CASSVGLPNEQFF.

The DNA for the CDR3 is TGTGCCAGCAGCCCTGAGAACAGGGGGCCTTGGGATGGCTACACCTTC. Protein product: CASSPENRGPWDGYTF. This chain links TRBV7-9 with TRBJ1-2; 9 nucleotides line up with TRBD1. This CDR3 has 16 residues. Germline lookup yields CDR1 SEHNR and CDR2 FQNEAQ (reference sequence). V was pared by 5 bases and J by 6 bases, with 13 bases of the junction left unmatched. Using reference TRBV7-9 and TRBJ1-2 for the parts outside the CDR3, the full variable domain is DTGVSQNPRHKITKRGQNVTFRCDPISEHNRLYWYRQTLGQGPEFLTYFQNEAQLEKSRLLSDRFSAERPKGSFSTLEIQRTEQGDSAMYLCASSPENRGPWDGYTFGSGTRLTVV.

This CDR3 is CASSLGLTNEQFF. CDR3 bases: TGTGCCAGCAGTTTAGGGCTGACCAATGAGCAGTTCTTC. This rearrangement joins TRBV27 to TRBJ2-1; no reliable D call. Germline CDR1 is MNHEY and CDR2 is SMNVEV (reference sequence). The CDR3 has 13 amino acids. Trimming stripped 2 bases from V and 6 bases from J, with 8 bases between.

V is TRBV7-2 and J is TRBJ1-5; weak D call: TRBD1 (6 bases). The CDR3 contains 15 residues. In germline, CDR1 is SGHTA, CDR2 FQGNSA. The V gene lost 6 bases and the J gene lost 2 bases, with 14 bases spanning the gap. The CDR3 loop reads CASSDQGFGNQPQHF. The CDR3, as DNA: TGTGCCAGCAGTGATCAGGGGTTTGGCAATCAGCCCCAGCATTTT. The full variable domain, rest sourced from reference TRBV7-2 and TRBJ1-5, is GAGVSQSPSNKVTEKGKDVELRCDPISGHTALYWYRQSLGQGLEFLIYFQGNSAPDKSGLPSDRFSAERTGGSVSTLTIQRTQQEDSAVYLCASSDQGFGNQPQHFGDGTRLSIL.

The chain is built from TRBV19 and TRBJ2-1; 15 bases are a match to TRBD2. The V gene end was trimmed by 1 base and the J gene end by 9 bases; junction bases not matched to a gene: 1. The CDR3 consists of 15 residues. Looked up from germline, CDR1 is LNHDA and CDR2 is SQIVND (reference sequence). The CDR3: CASSIGGLAGGEQFF. The CDR3 nucleotides read TGTGCCAGTAGTATAGGGGGACTAGCGGGAGGTGAGCAGTTCTTC.

This sequence joins TRBV6-1 and TRBJ2-5, with D possibly matching TRBD2 (6 bases). The CDR3 has 12 amino acids. V was pared by 6 bases and J by 5 bases, with 10 bases between. Looked up from germline, CDR1 is MNHNS and CDR2 is SASEGT. The CDR3 spells CASRLGRETQYF. The CDR3 nucleotides are TGTGCCAGCAGACTAGGGAGGGAGACCCAGTACTTC.

The chain recombines TRBV2 with TRBJ1-1, with D tentatively TRBD1 (5 bases). Germline V gene lookup returns CDR1 SNHLY and CDR2 FYNNEI. The CDR3 spans 13 residues. Trimming shortened V by 3 bases and J by 6 bases, and 11 bases separated the two germline ends. CDR3 protein: CASSDTGDAEAFF. CDR3 nucleotides: TGTGCCAGCAGTGATACAGGTGACGCTGAAGCTTTCTTT.

This chain uses TRBV28 with TRBJ2-2, with D perhaps matching TRBD1 (6 bases). Trimming took off 4 bases at V and 6 bases at J, with 9 bases between the two ends. Looked up from germline, CDR1 is MDHEN and CDR2 is SYDVKM. This CDR3 contains 13 residues. This CDR3 is CASSYGQPGELFF. Written as DNA, the CDR3 is TGTGCCAGCAGTTACGGACAGCCCGGGGAGCTGTTTTTT.

The chain couples TRBV7-8 to TRBJ2-7; tentatively, D is TRBD1 (6 bases). The CDR3 runs 12 residues. With 5 bases removed from V and 9 bases from J, the gap between germline ends came to 14 bases. Germline V lookup: CDR1 SGHVS, CDR2 FQNEAQ. CDR3 sequence (DNA): TGTGCCAGCAGCCTTCTCACAGGGATGCAGTACTTC. As protein: CASSLLTGMQYF.

The gene calls are TRBV7-2 and TRBJ2-6; D is ambiguous. This CDR3 spans 13 amino acids. Trimming shortened V by 3 bases and J by 4 bases, and 4 bases separated the two germline ends. The germline CDR1 and CDR2 sequences are SGHTA and FQGNSA. The CDR3 bases are TGTGCCAGCAGCTTTCGGGGGGCCAACGTCCTGACTTTC. Encoded protein: CASSFRGANVLTF.

The chain combines TRBV30 with TRBJ1-1; possibly TRBD1 for D (5 bases). V was trimmed by 2 bases and J by 4 bases, leaving 14 bases between them. The length of the CDR3 is 14 residues. CDR1 and CDR2 from the germline V gene are GTSNPN and SVGIG (reference sequence). For the CDR3, the DNA is TGTGCCTGGAGTCTCTTGGGGGGTGGCACTGAAGCTTTCTTT. Translation: CAWSLLGGGTEAFF.

The chain has TRBV6-5 and TRBJ1-1; 8 nucleotides line up with TRBD1. CDR1 is MNHEY, CDR2 SVGAGI, per germline. The CDR3 runs 14 residues. V shed 5 bases, J shed 1 base, and the junction held 3 bases outside the gene matches. The CDR3, as DNA: TGTGCCAGCAGTATCGGGACAGGGAACACTGAAGCTTTCTTT. Translated, it gives CASSIGTGNTEAFF.

This chain joins TRBV5-4 and TRBJ2-1, with 12 bases that match TRBD2. With V trimmed by 3 bases and J by 3 bases, 4 bases remained unmatched. CDR3 size: 16 residues. The germline V gene encodes CDR1 SGHNT and CDR2 YYREEE (reference sequence). CDR3 sequence: CASSSSGGAFYNEQFF. CDR3 DNA: TGTGCCAGCAGCTCTAGCGGGGGGGCCTTCTACAATGAGCAGTTCTTC.

The CDR3 coding sequence is TGCGCCAGCAGTTACCGACCGGGAGACACAGATACGCAGTATTTT. Its translation is CASSYRPGDTDTQYF. This chain links TRBV4-1 with TRBJ2-3, with D tentatively TRBD2 (6 bases). V lost 6 bases to trimming and J lost 2 bases, with 15 bases between them. Germline values: CDR1 MGHRA, CDR2 YSYEKL. The CDR3 covers 15 residues.

The V and J genes are TRBV29-1 and TRBJ2-3, with 12 positions matching TRBD2. Germline V gives CDR1 SQVTM, CDR2 ANQGSEA. Trimming at V came to 4 bases and at J to 5 bases, leaving 7 bases not matched to a gene. The CDR3 is 15 residues long. Here the CDR3 reads CSVAVTSGSRDTQYF. The DNA of the CDR3 is TGCAGCGTTGCGGTGACTAGCGGGAGTAGAGATACGCAGTATTTT.

This rearrangement joins TRBV27 to TRBJ1-6; no firm D call. The germline CDR1 and CDR2 sequences are MNHEY and SMNVEV (reference sequence). Deletions cut 8 bases from V and 7 bases from J, with 24 bases between. There are 17 residues in the CDR3. CDR3 protein: CASSIGLNSQRNSPLHF. The CDR3, as DNA: TGTGCCAGCTCGATTGGACTGAATTCACAGAGGAATTCACCCCTCCACTTT.

The chain employs TRBV19 and TRBJ2-3; 12 bases agree with TRBD2. CDR1 and CDR2 from the germline V gene are LNHDA and SQIVND (reference sequence). This CDR3 is built from 13 residues. V was pared by 8 bases and J by 3 bases, with 0 bases of the junction left unmatched. CDR3 in amino acids: CASGLAGTDTQYF. For the CDR3, the DNA is TGTGCCAGTGGACTAGCGGGAACAGATACGCAGTATTTT.